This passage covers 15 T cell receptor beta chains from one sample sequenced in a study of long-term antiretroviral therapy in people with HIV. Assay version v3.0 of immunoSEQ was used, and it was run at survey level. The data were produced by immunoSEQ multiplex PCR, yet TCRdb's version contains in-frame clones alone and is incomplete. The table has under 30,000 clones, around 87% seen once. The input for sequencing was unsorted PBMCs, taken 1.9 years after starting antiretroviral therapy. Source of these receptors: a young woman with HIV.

Here the CDR3 reads CASSQEVGVAYEQYF. CDR3 nucleotides: TGCGCCAGCAGCCAGGAAGTTGGGGTGGCCTACGAGCAGTACTTC. The chain links TRBV5-1 to TRBJ2-7; no definite D call. In germline, CDR1 is SGHRS, CDR2 YFSETQ. The germline V and J ends were trimmed by 4 bases and 2 bases, with 16 bases remaining between them. The CDR3 contains 15 residues.

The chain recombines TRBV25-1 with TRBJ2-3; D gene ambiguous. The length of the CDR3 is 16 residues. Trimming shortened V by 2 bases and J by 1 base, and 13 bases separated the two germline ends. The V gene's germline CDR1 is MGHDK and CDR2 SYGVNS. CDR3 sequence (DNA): TGTGCCAGCAGTGAAGGGGTGGGGATTGGCACAGATACGCAGTATTTT. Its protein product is CASSEGVGIGTDTQYF.

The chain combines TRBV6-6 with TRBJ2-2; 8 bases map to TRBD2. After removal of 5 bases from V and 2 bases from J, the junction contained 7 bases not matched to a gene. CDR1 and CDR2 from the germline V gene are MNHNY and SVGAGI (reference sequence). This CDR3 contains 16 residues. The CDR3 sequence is CASSTGTRTNTGELFF. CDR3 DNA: TGTGCCAGCAGTACGGGGACTAGGACCAACACCGGGGAGCTGTTTTTT.

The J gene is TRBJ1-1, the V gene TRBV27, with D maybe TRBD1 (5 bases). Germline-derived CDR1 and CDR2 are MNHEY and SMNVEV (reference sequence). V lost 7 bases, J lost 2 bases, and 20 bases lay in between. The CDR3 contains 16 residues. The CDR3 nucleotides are TGTGCCAGCACGCCGGGGGGGGGTTTATACAACACTGAAGCTTTCTTT. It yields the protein CASTPGGGLYNTEAFF.

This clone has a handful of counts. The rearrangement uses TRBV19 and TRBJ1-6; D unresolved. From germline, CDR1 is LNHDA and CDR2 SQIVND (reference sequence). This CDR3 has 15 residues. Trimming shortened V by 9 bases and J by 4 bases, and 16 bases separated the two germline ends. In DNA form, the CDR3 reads TGTGCCAGCAAGCCCACCGGGGTTTATAATTCACCCCTCCACTTT. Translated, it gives CASKPTGVYNSPLHF.

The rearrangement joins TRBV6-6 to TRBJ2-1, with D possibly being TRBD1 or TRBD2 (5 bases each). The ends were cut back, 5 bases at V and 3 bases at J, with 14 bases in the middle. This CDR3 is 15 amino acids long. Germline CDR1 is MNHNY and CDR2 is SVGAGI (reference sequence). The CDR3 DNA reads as TGTGCCAGCAGTGAGGGACGGCAAATCTACAATGAGCAGTTCTTC. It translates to CASSEGRQIYNEQFF.

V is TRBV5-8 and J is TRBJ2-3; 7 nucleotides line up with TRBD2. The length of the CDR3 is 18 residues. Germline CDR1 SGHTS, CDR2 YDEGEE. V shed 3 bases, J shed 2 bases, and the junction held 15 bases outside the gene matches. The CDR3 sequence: CASSSGRFSGTNTDTQYF. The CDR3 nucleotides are TGTGCCAGCAGCTCGGGGAGGTTTTCCGGGACTAACACAGATACGCAGTATTTT.

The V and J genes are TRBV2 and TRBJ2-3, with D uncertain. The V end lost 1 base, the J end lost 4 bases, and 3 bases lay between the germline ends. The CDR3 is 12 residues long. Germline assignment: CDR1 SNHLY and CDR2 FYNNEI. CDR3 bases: TGTGCCAGCAGTGAAGAGGCAGATACGCAGTATTTT. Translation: CASSEEADTQYF.

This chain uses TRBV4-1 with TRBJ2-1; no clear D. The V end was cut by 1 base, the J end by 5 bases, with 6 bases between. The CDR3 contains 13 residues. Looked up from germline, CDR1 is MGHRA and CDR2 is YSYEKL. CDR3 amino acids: CASSQGANNEQFF. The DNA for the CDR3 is TGCGCCAGCAGCCAAGGGGCGAACAATGAGCAGTTCTTC.

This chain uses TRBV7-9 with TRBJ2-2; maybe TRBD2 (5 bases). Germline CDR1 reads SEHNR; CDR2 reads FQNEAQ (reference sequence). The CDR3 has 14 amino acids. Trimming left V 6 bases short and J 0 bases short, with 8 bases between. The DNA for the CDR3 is TGTGCCAGCAGACCGGGAACGAACACCGGGGAGCTGTTTTTT. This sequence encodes CASRPGTNTGELFF.

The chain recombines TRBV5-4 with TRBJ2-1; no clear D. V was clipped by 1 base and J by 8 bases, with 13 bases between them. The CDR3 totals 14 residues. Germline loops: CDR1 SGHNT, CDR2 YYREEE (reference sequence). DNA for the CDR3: TGTGCCAGCAGCTTGAACGATGTGAGCGATGAGCAGTTCTTC. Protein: CASSLNDVSDEQFF. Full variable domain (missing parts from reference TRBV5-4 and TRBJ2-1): ETGVTQSPTHLIKTRGQQVTLRCSSQSGHNTVSWYQQALGQGPQFIFQYYREEENGRGNFPPRFSGLQFPNYSSELNVNALELDDSALYLCASSLNDVSDEQFFGPGTRLTVL.

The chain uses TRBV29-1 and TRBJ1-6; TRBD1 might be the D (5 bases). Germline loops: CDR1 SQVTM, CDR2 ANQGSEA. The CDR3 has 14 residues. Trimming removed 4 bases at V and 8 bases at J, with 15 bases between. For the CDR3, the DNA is TGCAGCGTTGGATCGGGCAGGGCGGATTCACCCCTCCACTTT. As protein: CSVGSGRADSPLHF.

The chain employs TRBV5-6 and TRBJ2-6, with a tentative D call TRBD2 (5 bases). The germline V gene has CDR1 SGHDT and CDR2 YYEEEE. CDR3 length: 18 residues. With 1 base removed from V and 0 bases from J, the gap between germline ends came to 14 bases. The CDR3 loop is CASSLQEGSVSGANVLTF. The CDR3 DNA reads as TGTGCCAGCAGCTTGCAAGAGGGATCAGTCTCTGGGGCCAACGTCCTGACTTTC.

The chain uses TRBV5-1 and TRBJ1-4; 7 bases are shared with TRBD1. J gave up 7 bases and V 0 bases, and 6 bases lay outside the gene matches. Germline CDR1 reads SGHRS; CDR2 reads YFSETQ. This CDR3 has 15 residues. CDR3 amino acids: CASSLGQGPPEKLFF. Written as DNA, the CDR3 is TGCGCCAGCAGCTTGGGACAGGGCCCACCTGAAAAACTGTTTTTT.

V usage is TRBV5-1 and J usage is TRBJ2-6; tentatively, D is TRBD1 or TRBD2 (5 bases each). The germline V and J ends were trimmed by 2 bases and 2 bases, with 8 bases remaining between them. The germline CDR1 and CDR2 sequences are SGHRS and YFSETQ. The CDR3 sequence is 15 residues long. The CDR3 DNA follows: TGCGCCAGCAGCTTTGGGGGTGCTGGGGCCAACGTCCTGACTTTC. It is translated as CASSFGGAGANVLTF.